This T cell receptor beta chain is drawn from a study of siplizumab effects on memory and regulatory T cells. Assay used: immunoSEQ multiplex PCR; TCRdb lists only in-frame clones, some missing. The data hold about 100,000 clones, with 91% observed a single time. Study-wide results and limits: The average Treg-derived proportion among mappable alloreactive CD4+ clones was 65% to 70% with siplizumab versus more than 25% in controls. A significant reduction in alloreactive sequences traceable to unstimulated CD4+ memory cells was produced by siplizumab.

In germline, CDR1 is SGDLS, CDR2 YYNGEE. CDR3 length: 16 amino acids. The V gene end was trimmed by 4 bases and the J gene end by 6 bases; junction bases not matched to a gene: 12. This clone was seen only once. Its specificity is not known. This receptor was identified in a human donor in good health. The specimen was CD4+ T cells sorted from blood. The rearrangement joins TRBV9 to TRBJ2-1; TRBD1 aligns across 8 bases. CDR3 amino acids: CASSPQGGTGGNEQFF. In DNA form, the CDR3 reads TGTGCCAGCAGCCCCCAGGGCGGGACAGGAGGCAATGAGCAGTTCTTC.